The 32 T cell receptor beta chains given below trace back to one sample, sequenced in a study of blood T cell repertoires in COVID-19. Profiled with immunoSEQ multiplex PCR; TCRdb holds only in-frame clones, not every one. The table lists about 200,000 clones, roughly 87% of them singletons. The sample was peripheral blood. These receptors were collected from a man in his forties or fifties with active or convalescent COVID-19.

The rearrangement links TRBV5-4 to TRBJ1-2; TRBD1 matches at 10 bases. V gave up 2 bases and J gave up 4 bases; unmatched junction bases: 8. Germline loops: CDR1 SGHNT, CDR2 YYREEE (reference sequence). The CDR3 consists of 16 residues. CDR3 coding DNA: TGTGCCAGCAGCTTCGAGACAGGGGGCGCTAGCTATGGCTACACCTTC. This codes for CASSFETGGASYGYTF.

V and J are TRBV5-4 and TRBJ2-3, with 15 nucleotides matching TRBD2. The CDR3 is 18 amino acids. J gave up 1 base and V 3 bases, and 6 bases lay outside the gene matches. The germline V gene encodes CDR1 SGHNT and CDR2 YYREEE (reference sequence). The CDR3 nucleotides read TGTGCCAGCAGCTATGGGACTAGCGGGGGGTACGGCACAGATACGCAGTATTTT. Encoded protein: CASSYGTSGGYGTDTQYF.

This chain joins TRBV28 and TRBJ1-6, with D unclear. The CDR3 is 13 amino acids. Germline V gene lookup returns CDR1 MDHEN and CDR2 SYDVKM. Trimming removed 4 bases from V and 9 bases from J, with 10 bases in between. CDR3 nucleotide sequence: TGTGCCAGCAGTTCACCCTTGAGTTCACCCCTCCACTTT. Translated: CASSSPLSSPLHF.

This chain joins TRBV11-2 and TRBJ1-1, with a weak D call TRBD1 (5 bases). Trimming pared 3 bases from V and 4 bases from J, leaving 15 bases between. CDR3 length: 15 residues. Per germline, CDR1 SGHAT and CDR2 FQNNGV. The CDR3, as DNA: TGTGCCAGCAGCTTGGACTCGGGACTCCCCACTGAAGCTTTCTTT. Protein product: CASSLDSGLPTEAFF.

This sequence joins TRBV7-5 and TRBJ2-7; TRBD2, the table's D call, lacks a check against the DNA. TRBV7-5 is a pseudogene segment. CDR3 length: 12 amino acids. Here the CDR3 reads CVRSPRSYEQYF. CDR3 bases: TGTGTCAGAAGCCCGCGCTCCTACGAGCAGTACTTC.

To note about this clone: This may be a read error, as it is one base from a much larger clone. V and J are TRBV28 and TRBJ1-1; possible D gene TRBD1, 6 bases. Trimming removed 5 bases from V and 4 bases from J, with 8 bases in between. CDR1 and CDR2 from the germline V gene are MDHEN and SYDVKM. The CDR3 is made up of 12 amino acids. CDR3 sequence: CASSTGSTEAFF. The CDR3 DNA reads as TGTGCCAGCAGTACAGGGAGCACTGAAGCTTTCTTT.

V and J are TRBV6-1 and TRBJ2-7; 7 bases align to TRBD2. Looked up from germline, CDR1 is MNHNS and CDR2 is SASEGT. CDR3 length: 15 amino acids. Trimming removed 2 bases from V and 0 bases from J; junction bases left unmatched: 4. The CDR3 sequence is CASSEMASGSYEQYF. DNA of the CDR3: TGTGCCAGCAGTGAAATGGCTAGCGGCTCCTACGAGCAGTACTTC.

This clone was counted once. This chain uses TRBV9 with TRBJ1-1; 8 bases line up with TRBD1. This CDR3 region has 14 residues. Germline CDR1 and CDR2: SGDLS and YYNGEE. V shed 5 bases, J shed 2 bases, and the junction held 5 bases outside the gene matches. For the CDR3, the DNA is TGTGCCAGCAGGGTCGGACAGGGAAACACTGAAGCTTTCTTT. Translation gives CASRVGQGNTEAFF.

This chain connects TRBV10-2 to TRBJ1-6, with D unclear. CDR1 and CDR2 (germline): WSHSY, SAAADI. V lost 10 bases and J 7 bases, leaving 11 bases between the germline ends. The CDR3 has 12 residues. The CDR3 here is CATFARNSPLHF. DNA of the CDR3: TGCGCCACCTTCGCCAGGAATTCACCCCTCCACTTT.

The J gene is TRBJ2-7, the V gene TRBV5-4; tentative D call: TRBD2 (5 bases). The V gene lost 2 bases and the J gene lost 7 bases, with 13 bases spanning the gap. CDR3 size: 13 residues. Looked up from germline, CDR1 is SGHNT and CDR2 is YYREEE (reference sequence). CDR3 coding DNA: TGTGCCAGCAGCTTACCGGGAACGGGGGAGCAGTACTTC. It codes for CASSLPGTGEQYF.

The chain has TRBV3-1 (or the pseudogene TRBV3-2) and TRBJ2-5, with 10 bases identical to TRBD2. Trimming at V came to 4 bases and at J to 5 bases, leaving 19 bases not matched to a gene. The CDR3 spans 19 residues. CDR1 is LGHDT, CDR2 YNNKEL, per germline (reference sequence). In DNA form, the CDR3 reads TGTGCCAGCAGCCCCTCCTTCCTTCTCCTAGCGGGAGAGCTGGAGACCCAGTACTTC. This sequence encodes CASSPSFLLLAGELETQYF.

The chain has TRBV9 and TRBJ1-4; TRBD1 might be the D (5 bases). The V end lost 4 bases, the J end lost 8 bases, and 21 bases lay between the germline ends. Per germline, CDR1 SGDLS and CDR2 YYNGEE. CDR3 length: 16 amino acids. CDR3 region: CASSLLGTPSGEKLFF. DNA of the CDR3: TGTGCCAGCAGCCTCCTCGGGACTCCCAGTGGAGAAAAACTGTTTTTT. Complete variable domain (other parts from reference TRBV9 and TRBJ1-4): DSGVTQTPKHLITATGQRVTLRCSPRSGDLSVYWYQQSLDQGLQFLIQYYNGEERAKGNILERFSAQQFPDLHSELNLSSLELGDSALYFCASSLLGTPSGEKLFFGSGTQLSVL.

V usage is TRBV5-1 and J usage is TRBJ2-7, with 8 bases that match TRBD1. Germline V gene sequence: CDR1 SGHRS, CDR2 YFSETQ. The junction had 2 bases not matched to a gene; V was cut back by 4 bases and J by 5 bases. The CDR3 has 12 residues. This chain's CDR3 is CASSPDRDEQYF. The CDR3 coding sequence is TGCGCCAGCAGCCCGGACAGGGACGAGCAGTACTTC.

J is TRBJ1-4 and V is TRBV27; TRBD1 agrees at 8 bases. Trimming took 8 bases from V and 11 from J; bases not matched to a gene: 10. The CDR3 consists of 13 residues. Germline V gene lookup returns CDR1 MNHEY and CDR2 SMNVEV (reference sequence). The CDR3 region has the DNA TGTGCCAGCGGCTGGACAGGGAGTGGGAAACTGTTTTTT. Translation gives CASGWTGSGKLFF.

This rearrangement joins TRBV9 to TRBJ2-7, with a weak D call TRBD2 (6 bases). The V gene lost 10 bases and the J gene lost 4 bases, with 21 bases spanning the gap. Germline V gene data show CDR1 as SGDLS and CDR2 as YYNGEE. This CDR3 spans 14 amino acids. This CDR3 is CAGQRSPGGYEQYF. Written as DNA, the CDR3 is TGTGCCGGGCAGCGTAGTCCTGGGGGGTACGAGCAGTACTTC.

CDR3 residues: CASSASSGGAPGELFF. The CDR3 coding sequence is TGTGCCAGCAGCGCAAGTAGCGGGGGGGCCCCCGGGGAGCTGTTTTTT. The chain combines TRBV9 with TRBJ2-2; 11 bases align to TRBD2. V gave up 3 bases and J gave up 6 bases; unmatched junction bases: 7. The CDR3 covers 16 residues. The V gene's germline CDR1 is SGDLS and CDR2 YYNGEE.

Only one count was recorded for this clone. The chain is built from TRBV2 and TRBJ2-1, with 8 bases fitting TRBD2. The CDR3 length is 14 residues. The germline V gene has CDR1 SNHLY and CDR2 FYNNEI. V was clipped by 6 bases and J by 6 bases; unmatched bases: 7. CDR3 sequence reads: CASSLSGRFNEQFF. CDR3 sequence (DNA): TGTGCCAGCAGCCTAAGCGGGAGATTCAATGAGCAGTTCTTC.

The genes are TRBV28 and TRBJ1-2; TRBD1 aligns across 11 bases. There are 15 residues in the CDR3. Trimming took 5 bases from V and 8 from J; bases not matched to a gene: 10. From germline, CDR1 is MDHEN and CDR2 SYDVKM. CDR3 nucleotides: TGTGCCAGCAGTCTTAACGGACAGGGGGCGGGAGGCTACACCTTC. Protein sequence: CASSLNGQGAGGYTF.

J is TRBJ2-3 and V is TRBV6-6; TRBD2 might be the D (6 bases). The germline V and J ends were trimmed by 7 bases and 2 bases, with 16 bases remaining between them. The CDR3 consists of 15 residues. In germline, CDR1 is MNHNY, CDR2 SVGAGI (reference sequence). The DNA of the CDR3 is TGTGCCAGCACGGGGGAGGCAGGGAACACAGATACGCAGTATTTT. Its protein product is CASTGEAGNTDTQYF.

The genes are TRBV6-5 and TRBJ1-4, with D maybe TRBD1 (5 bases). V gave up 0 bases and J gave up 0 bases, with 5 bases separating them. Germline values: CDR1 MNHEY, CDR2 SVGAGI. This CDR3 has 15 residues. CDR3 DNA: TGTGCCAGCAGTTACTCGACAGCAACTAATGAAAAACTGTTTTTT. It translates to CASSYSTATNEKLFF.

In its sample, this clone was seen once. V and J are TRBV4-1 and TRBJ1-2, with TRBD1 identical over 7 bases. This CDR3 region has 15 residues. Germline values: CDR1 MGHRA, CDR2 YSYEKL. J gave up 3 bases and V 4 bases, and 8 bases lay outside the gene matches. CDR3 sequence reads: CASSRDGQAHYGYTF. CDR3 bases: TGCGCCAGCAGCCGAGACGGACAGGCCCACTATGGCTACACCTTC.

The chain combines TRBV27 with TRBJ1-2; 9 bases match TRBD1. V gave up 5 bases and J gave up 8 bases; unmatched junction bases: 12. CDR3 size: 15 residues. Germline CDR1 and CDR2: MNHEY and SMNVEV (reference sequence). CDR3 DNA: TGTGCCAGCAGTCTGGTACAGGGGGCCTCTTGGGGCTACACCTTC. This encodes CASSLVQGASWGYTF.

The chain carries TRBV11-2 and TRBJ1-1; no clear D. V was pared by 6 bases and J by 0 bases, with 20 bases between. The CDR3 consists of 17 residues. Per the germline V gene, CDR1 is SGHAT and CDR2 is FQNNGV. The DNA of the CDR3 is TGTGCCAGCAGTTTTACGAGGGCCTTCCCCATGAACACTGAAGCTTTCTTT. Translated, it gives CASSFTRAFPMNTEAFF.

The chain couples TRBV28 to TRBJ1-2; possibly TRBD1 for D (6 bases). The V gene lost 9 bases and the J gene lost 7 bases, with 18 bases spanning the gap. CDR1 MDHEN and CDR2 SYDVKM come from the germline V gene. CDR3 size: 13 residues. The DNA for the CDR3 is TGTGCCAGTGTGACAGGTCCCCGCCCTGGCTACACCTTC. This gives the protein CASVTGPRPGYTF.

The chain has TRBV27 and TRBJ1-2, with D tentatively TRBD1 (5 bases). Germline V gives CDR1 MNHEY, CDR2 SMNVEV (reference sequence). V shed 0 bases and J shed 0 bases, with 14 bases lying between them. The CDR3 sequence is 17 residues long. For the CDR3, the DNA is TGTGCCAGCAGTTTATCGGTTGTGGGGGGGGCTAACTATGGCTACACCTTC. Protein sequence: CASSLSVVGGANYGYTF.

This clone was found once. The CDR3 sequence is CASSFKGDQPQHF. CDR3 coding DNA: TGTGCCAGCAGTTTTAAAGGGGATCAGCCCCAGCATTTT. The chain employs TRBV12-3 or TRBV12-4 and TRBJ1-5; D is possibly TRBD1 (5 bases). V was pared by 3 bases and J by 5 bases, with 8 bases between. The CDR3 covers 13 residues.

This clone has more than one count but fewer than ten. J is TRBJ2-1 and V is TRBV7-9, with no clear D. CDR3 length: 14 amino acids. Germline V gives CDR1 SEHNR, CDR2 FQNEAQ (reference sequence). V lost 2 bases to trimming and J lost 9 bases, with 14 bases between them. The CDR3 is CASSLIGFTSEQFF. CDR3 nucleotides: TGTGCCAGCAGCTTAATCGGGTTTACGAGTGAGCAGTTCTTC. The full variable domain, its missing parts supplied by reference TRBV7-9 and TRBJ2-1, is DTGVSQNPRHKITKRGQNVTFRCDPISEHNRLYWYRQTLGQGPEFLTYFQNEAQLEKSRLLSDRFSAERPKGSFSTLEIQRTEQGDSAMYLCASSLIGFTSEQFFGPGTRLTVL.

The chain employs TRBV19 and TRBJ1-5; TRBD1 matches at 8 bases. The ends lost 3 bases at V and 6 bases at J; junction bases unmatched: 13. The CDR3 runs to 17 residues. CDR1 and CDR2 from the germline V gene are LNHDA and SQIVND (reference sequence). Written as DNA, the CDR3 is TGTGCCAGTAGTATGGGGACAGGCTGGAGGGGGAGTCAGCCCCAGCATTTT. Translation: CASSMGTGWRGSQPQHF.

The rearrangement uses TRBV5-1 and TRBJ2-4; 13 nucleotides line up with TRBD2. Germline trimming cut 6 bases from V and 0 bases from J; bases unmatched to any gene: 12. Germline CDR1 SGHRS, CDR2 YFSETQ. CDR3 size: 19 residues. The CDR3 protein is CASTPHITSGGVAKNIQYF. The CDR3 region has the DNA TGCGCCAGCACCCCACACATTACTAGCGGGGGGGTAGCCAAAAACATTCAGTACTTC.

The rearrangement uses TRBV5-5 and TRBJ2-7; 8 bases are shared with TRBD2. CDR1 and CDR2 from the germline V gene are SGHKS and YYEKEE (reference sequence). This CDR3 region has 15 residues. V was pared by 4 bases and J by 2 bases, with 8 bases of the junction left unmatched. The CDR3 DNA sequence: TGTGCCAGCAGCCGCGGGGGGCCTTCACCCTACGAGCAGTACTTC. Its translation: CASSRGGPSPYEQYF.

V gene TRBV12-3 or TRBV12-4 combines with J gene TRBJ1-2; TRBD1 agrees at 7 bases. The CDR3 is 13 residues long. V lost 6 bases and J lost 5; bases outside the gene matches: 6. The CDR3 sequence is CASRSDRWYGYTF. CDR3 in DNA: TGTGCCAGCAGGTCGGACAGGTGGTATGGCTACACCTTC.

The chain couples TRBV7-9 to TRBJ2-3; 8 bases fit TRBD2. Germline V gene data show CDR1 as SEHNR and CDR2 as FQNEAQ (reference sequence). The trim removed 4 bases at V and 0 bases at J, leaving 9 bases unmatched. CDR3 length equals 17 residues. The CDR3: CASSSLIAGPSTDTQYF. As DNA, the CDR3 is TGTGCCAGCAGCTCTCTAATAGCGGGGCCTAGCACAGATACGCAGTATTTT.